The T cell receptor (beta chain) described here comes from a study of PD-L1 blockade in urothelial cancer listed by TCRdb under 2017. In terms of the full investigation: Every patient began therapy in the mid-2010s and was given atezolizumab 1,200 mg intravenously every 3 weeks. About 90% of the roughly 30 patients were males with bladder-origin urothelial cancer, and 18 of 29 reported a prior smoking history. Patients had an ECOG performance status of 0 or 1 and had received between 0 and 3 prior chemotherapy regimens. Blood samples were analyzed at 3 weeks after treatment start (second dose) and at 6 weeks after treatment start. Blood samples yielded a median of approximately 150,000 T cells and more than 80,000 unique TCRs, with median clonality approximately 0.08. An exploratory multi-omic analysis was conducted of the somatic, immune and clinical correlates of response to PD-L1 blockade with atezolizumab in urothelial cancer. Pretreatment tumor samples, along with matched peripheral blood collected serially before and after atezolizumab treatment, underwent TCR sequencing. Durable clinical benefit was defined as a progression-free survival longer than 6 months, and TCR features were additionally tested against progression-free survival and overall survival. In the same patients, whole exome sequencing and RNA sequencing of pretreatment tumors were performed in addition to TCR sequencing. Nine patients reached durable clinical benefit, while some 20 patients did not. Some 29 patients had pretreatment blood TCR-seq, roughly 24 had at least one posttreatment blood collection, and roughly 24 had tumor TCR-seq.

The germline ends are 18 bases apart after V is trimmed by 5 bases and J by 8 bases. Measured from the cysteine to the phenylalanine, the CDR3 is 14 residues long. CDR3 DNA is the only sequence kept; it has 42 bases, read in frame from the first base. CDR1 LNHDA and CDR2 SQIVND are derived from the germline V gene (reference sequence). What the authors observed across the whole study: Improved progression-free and overall survival was associated with having pretreatment peripheral blood TCR clonality below the median. Patients with durable benefit showed greater expansion of tumor-associated TCR clones in peripheral blood 3 weeks after starting treatment (n = 22, p = 0.022). Because the sample size was small (n of about 30) and many exploratory analyses were performed, the results are intended to be hypothesis-generating.

Remarks on this clone: Its antigen is still unknown. Base-call qualities are not available, and no considerably larger clone is one nucleotide away.

Sample time point, as interpreted from the label and publication: pretreatment peripheral blood. The cohort comprised 25 to 30 patients with locally advanced or metastatic urothelial carcinoma treated at Memorial Sloan Kettering on a trial protocol. Peripheral blood mononuclear cells were collected from each patient pretreatment and during treatment, giving between 1 and 8 total time points per patient. The Qiagen DNeasy Blood extraction kit was used to purify genomic DNA from total PBMCs and tumor samples. PBMCs were collected pretreatment and during treatment, and were isolated and stored as previously described. To estimate absolute template abundance from read counts, synthetic TCR analog templates were spiked into each PCR. Using the immunoSEQ assay, TCRbeta CDR3 regions were amplified from genomic DNA with bias-controlled V and J gene primers. Sequencing of rearranged TCRbeta segments was done at approximately 20X coverage. As for the authors' bioinformatics: Sequencing errors were corrected by clustering, and CDR3s were annotated against IMGT so that V, D and J genes could be assigned. Downstream analyses used only productive TCRbeta rearrangements and left out out-of-frame or stop-codon sequences. Clonality was computed as one minus Shannon entropy normalized by the log of the number of unique productive sequences. Fisher's exact test with Benjamini-Hochberg correction, using a cutoff of adjusted p below 0.01, was how clones that differed between time points or between blood and tumor were identified. TCRdb obtained this table from immuneACCESS and retained in-frame rearrangements with V and J assigned. These tables miss some clones; where compared with another copy, unresolved V genes account for less than half of the shortfall, and the remainder is unexplained. The V and J calls and clone size come from that table; D and trimming were worked out from the DNA. In this sample the table shows 70,000 to 95,000 clones, around 83% of which occur a single time. The ten largest make up around 2.1% of the sample.

The TCR originated in a man aged 55 to 70 with urothelial cancer. Sample: PBMCs, taken around atezolizumab (anti-PD-L1) treatment. The chain is encoded by TRBV19 joined to TRBJ1-2; no D segment can be confidently identified. CDR3 sequence: CASSPQVGVPGYTF. In nucleotide form, the sequence is TGTGCCAGTAGTCCCCAGGTCGGGGTTCCAGGCTACACCTTC.